This paragraph reports one TCR beta chain. There are a few counts of this clone. This receptor's antigen is unknown. Per-nucleotide qualities are absent, and no much larger clonotype sits a single base away. This record comes from a study of T cell clonotyping in hematopoietic cell transplantation (dated by TCRdb to the early 2020s). Study-wide context: The study collected 130 to 150 blood samples from 30 to 35 consecutive transplant recipients and their related donors. Recruitment of patients ran from late 2015 to early 2017, and follow-up continued until September 2020 or until death. General findings and caveats noted by the study authors: The sample size was limited, and CD4 and CD8 repertoire contributions could not be separated because cells were not sorted. Just a small fraction of recipient repertoires overlapped with donor repertoires, and more than 97% appeared de novo at the given depth. Recipient TCR diversity fell after transplant, with pathologically expanded clonotypes rising progressively from day 30 to day 180. Broader posttransplant TCR repertoire diversity was predicted by donor and pretransplant recipient Inverse Simpson Index values.

The intended sense of this specimen's time point label: 180 days after allo-HCT. Blood from recipients was drawn about 28 days before transplant and again at days 30, 100 and 180 after transplant. Nuclei Lysis Solution was used to extract genomic DNA from fresh or cryopreserved unfractionated peripheral blood mononuclear cells. The immunoSEQ assay, a bias-controlled multiplex PCR with V- and J-specific primers, was used to amplify TCR beta CDR3 regions from genomic DNA. In a second PCR step, the CDR3 amplicons were tagged with a proprietary barcode plus Illumina adapter sequences. An Illumina MiSeq instrument was used to sequence the CDR3 libraries. The paper's data handling went like this. Export and quality control were handled in immunoSEQ Analyzer 3.0, while downstream analyses relied on R Bioconductor and Immunarch. Only productive rearrangements in the normalized downsampled data set went into calculating the repertoire metrics. In the normalized cohort, a clonotype counted as pathologically expanded if the clonotype was larger than 5 templates. The Inverse Simpson Index served as the measure of repertoire diversity. To capture all clonotypes, CMV-specificity analyses were performed on the non-normalized data set. TCRdb took over this immuneACCESS table, retaining in-frame rearrangements with V and J assigned. Such tables are incomplete; in checked studies, under half of the missing clones stem from an unresolved V gene, and the remainder is unexplained. V, J and clone size are those of that table, while D and trimming were read from the DNA. The sample has thousands of clones on record, more than 20% of them singletons. The top ten hold around an eighth of the sample.

Based on the germline V gene, the CDR1 and CDR2 sequences are SQVTM and ANQGSEA. V ends up 6 bases short and J 1 base short, with an unmatched junction base count of 0. The CDR3 covers 12 residues, taking in both the cysteine and the phenylalanine. The sequence is cut down to CDR3 DNA, 36 bases in frame from base 1. The sequencing used peripheral blood mononuclear cells, collected 180 days after allogeneic stem cell transplant. The receptor comes from a male patient aged 35-50 years who had an allogeneic stem cell transplant from an unrelated donor, so the T cells may come from the graft donor. Some clones in this sample may be carry-over from other donors' samples. The V and J segments used are TRBV29-1 and TRBJ1-1, with 9 bases aligning to TRBD1. The DNA is TGCAGCGTGGACAGGGGGAACACTGAAGCTTTCTTT. This translates into CSVDRGNTEAFF.